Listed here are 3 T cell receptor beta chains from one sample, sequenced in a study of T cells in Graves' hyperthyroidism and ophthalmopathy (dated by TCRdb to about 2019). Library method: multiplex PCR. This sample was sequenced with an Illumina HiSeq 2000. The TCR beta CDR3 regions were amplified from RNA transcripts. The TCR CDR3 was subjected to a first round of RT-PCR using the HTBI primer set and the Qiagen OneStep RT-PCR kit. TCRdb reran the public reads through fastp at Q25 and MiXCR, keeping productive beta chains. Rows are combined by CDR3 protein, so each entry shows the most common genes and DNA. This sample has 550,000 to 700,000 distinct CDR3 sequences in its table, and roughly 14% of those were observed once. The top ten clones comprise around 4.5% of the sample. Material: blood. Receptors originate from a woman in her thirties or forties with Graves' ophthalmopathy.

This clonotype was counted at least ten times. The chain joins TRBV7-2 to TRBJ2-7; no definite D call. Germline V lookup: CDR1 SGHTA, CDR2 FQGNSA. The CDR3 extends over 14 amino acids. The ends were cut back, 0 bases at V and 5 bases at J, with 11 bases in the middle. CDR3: CASSLAPRADEQYF. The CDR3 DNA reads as TGTGCCAGCAGCTTAGCCCCTCGGGCGGACGAGCAGTACTTC.

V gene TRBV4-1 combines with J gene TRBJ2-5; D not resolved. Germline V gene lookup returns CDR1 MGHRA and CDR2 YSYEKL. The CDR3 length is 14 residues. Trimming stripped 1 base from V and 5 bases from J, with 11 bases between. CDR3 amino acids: CASSQVGREETQYF. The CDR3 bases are TGCGCCAGCAGCCAAGTGGGTCGTGAGGAGACCCAGTACTTC.

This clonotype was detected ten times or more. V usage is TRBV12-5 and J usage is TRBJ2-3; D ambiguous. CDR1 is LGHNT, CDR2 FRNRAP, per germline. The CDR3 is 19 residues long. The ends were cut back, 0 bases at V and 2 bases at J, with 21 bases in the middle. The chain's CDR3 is CASGLVLFGLGRYTDTQYF. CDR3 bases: TGTGCTAGTGGTTTGGTACTATTTGGTCTAGGCAGGTACACAGATACGCAGTATTTT.